A selection of T cell receptor beta chains follows, all from one sample in a study of Tregs in tolerant kidney transplant recipients. Here immunoSEQ multiplex PCR was the method, and the copy in TCRdb shows in-frame clones only, minus some. Of some 21,000 clones in the sample, roughly 80% were seen once. Sequenced here: CD8+ T cells from blood (PBMCs), sampled 6 months after the transplant. These receptors were obtained from a human patient who received a combined kidney and bone marrow transplant. The T cells may come from the graft donor. CDR3s include the opening cysteine and the closing phenylalanine or tryptophan.

j_call: TRBJ2-3
v_call: TRBV29-1
cdr3_aa: CSANPGASGADTQYF

j_call: TRBJ2-7
v_call: TRBV13
cdr3_aa: CASSPDRGFGEQYF

j_call: TRBJ2-2
v_call: TRBV27
cdr3_aa: CASRRGAGQPSRPGELFF

j_call: TRBJ1-5
v_call: TRBV4-1
cdr3_aa: CASSQDRGQGEGNQPQHF

j_call: TRBJ2-3
v_call: TRBV6-1
cdr3_aa: CASSGTSGGADTQYF

j_call: TRBJ2-7
v_call: TRBV5-5
cdr3_aa: CASGNGLAGSEQYF

j_call: TRBJ2-1
v_call: TRBV5-6
cdr3_aa: CASSPRGLAGPNSYNEQFF

j_call: TRBJ1-6
v_call: TRBV15
cdr3_aa: CATSSGAGDGSPLHF

j_call: TRBJ2-1
v_call: TRBV4-3
cdr3_aa: CASSQDGVAGDFWNEQFF

j_call: TRBJ2-5
v_call: TRBV14
cdr3_aa: CASSHRRGLGEETQYF

j_call: TRBJ1-1
v_call: TRBV12-5
cdr3_aa: CASAPSRDRHTEAFF

j_call: TRBJ2-7
v_call: TRBV27
cdr3_aa: CASSFGTSGYEQYF

j_call: TRBJ1-2
v_call: TRBV2
cdr3_aa: CAGRQVDNYGYTF

j_call: TRBJ2-5
v_call: TRBV4-3
cdr3_aa: CASSQDRGLVGETQYF

j_call: TRBJ2-7
v_call: TRBV6-1
cdr3_aa: CASSMGSSYEQYF

j_call: TRBJ1-2
v_call: TRBV6-5
cdr3_aa: CASREQGTDGYGYTF

j_call: TRBJ1-2
v_call: TRBV13
cdr3_aa: CASSLMTGGGEGYTF

j_call: TRBJ1-2
v_call: TRBV5-4
cdr3_aa: CASSLDQGPGGYTF

j_call: TRBJ1-2
v_call: TRBV18
cdr3_aa: CASSPPGIRGGYTF

j_call: TRBJ1-1
v_call: TRBV19
cdr3_aa: CASSKRGHTNTEAFF

j_call: TRBJ1-2
v_call: TRBV4-1
cdr3_aa: CASSQEGGDYGYTF

j_call: TRBJ2-2
v_call: TRBV4-2
cdr3_aa: CASSSQANTGELFF

j_call: TRBJ2-1
v_call: TRBV15
cdr3_aa: CATSRDRSGADEQFF

j_call: TRBJ2-7
v_call: TRBV19
cdr3_aa: CASSMNIPTYEQYF

j_call: TRBJ2-5
v_call: TRBV2
cdr3_aa: CASRDSRGWQETQYF

j_call: TRBJ1-5
v_call: TRBV4-2
cdr3_aa: CASSQEWLSNQPQHF

j_call: TRBJ1-1
v_call: TRBV30
cdr3_aa: CAWSPGQGNTEAFF

j_call: TRBJ1-2
v_call: TRBV6-4
cdr3_aa: CASRPGQNFGYTF

j_call: TRBJ1-2
v_call: TRBV7-9
cdr3_aa: CASSLGQGDYGYTF

j_call: TRBJ1-5
v_call: TRBV10-3
cdr3_aa: CATRPGSNQPQHF

j_call: TRBJ2-1
v_call: TRBV5-4
cdr3_aa: CASSPGTAYNEQFF

j_call: TRBJ2-5
v_call: TRBV23-1
cdr3_aa: CASSRNSSGGALGRQETQYF

j_call: TRBJ2-3
v_call: TRBV19
cdr3_aa: CASSIAGTGTQYF

j_call: TRBJ2-7
v_call: TRBV7-9
cdr3_aa: CASSGPDSIRHF

j_call: TRBJ2-3
v_call: TRBV11-2
cdr3_aa: CACIAGGPGTQYF

j_call: TRBJ2-3
v_call: TRBV7-9
cdr3_aa: CASSLAGYDTQYF

j_call: TRBJ1-2
v_call: TRBV5-6
cdr3_aa: CASRDRDRPSTIYGYTF

j_call: TRBJ2-1
v_call: TRBV14
cdr3_aa: CASSQVSSSYNEQFF

j_call: .
v_call: TRBV2
cdr3_aa: CASGATYEQYF

j_call: TRBJ2-1
v_call: TRBV5-4
cdr3_aa: CASSLRSIDNEQFF

j_call: TRBJ2-7
v_call: TRBV30
cdr3_aa: CAWSAGGEYEQYF

j_call: TRBJ2-7
v_call: TRBV7-6
cdr3_aa: CASSVFSGNEQYF

j_call: TRBJ1-5
v_call: TRBV11-2
cdr3_aa: CASSLEYNQPQHF

j_call: TRBJ2-3
v_call: TRBV5-6
cdr3_aa: CASSLETGGPDTQYF

j_call: TRBJ1-1
v_call: TRBV2
cdr3_aa: CASSLDRSEAFF